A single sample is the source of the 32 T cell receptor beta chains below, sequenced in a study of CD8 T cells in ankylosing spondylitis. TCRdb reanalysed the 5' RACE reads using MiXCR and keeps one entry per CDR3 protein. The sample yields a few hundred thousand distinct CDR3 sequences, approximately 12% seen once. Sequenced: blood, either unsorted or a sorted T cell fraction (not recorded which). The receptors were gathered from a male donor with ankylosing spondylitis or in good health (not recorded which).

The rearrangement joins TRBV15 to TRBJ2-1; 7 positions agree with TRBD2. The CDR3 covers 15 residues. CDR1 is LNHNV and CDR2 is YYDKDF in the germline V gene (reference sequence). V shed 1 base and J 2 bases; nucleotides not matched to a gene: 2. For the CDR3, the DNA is TGTGCCACCAGCAGAGTCGGGGGGACCTACAATGAGCAGTTCTTC. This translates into CATSRVGGTYNEQFF.

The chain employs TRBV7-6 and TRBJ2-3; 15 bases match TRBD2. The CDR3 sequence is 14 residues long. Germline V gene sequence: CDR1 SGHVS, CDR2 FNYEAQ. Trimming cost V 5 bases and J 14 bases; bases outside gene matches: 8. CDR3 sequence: CASSLRTSGGEGYF. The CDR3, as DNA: TGTGCCAGCAGCCTAAGGACTAGCGGGGGGGAAGGGTATTTT. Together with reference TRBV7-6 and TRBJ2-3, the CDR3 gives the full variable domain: GAGVSQSPRYKVTKRGQDVALRCDPISGHVSLYWYRQALGQGPEFLTYFNYEAQQDKSGLPNDRFSAERPEGSISTLTIQRTEQRDSAMYRCASSLRTSGGEGYFGPGTRLTVL.

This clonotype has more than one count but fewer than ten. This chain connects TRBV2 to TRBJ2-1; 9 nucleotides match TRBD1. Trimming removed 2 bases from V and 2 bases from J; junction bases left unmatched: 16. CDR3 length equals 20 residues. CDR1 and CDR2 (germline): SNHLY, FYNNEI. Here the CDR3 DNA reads TGTGCCAGCAGTGAACAGGGCAGGACAGGGGTTCTCACCCCCTACAATGAGCAGTTCTTC. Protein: CASSEQGRTGVLTPYNEQFF.

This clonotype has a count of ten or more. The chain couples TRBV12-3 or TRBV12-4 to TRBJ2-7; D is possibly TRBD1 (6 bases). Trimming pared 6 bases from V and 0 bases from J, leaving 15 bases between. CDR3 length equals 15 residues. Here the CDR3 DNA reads TGTGCCAGCAGCGTATGGGACACCTACTCCTACGAGCAGTACTTC. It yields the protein CASSVWDTYSYEQYF.

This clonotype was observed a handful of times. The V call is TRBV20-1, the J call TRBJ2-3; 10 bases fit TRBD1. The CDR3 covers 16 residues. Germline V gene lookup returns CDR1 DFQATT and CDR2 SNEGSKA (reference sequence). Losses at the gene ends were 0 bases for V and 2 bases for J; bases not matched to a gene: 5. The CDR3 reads CSARDRDRGSTDTQYF. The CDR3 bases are TGCAGTGCTAGAGACCGGGACAGGGGTTCCACAGATACGCAGTATTTT.

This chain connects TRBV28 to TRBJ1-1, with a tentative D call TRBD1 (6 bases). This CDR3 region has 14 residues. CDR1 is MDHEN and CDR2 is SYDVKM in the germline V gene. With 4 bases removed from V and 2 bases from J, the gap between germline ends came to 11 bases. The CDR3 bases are TGTGCCAGCAGTTCGGGGGGCGTTAACACTGAAGCTTTCTTT. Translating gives CASSSGGVNTEAFF.

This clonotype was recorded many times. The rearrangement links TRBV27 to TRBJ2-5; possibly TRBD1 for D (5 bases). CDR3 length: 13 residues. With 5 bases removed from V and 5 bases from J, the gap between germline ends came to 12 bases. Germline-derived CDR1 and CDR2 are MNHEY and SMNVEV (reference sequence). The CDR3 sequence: CASSNNRIETQYF. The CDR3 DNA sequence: TGTGCCAGCAGTAATAACAGGATCGAGACCCAGTACTTC.

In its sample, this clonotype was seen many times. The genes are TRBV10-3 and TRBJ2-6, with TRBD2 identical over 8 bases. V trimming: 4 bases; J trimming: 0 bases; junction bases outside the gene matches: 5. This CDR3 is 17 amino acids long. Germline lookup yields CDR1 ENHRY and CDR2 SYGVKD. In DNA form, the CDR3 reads TGTGCCATCAGTGCACTAGCGGAGAACTCTGGGGCCAACGTCCTGACTTTC. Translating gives CAISALAENSGANVLTF.

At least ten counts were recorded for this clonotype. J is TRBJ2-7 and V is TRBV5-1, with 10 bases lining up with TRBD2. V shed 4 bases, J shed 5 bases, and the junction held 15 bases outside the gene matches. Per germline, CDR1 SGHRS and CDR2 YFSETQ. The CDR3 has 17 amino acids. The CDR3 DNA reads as TGCGCCAGCAGCGACCTAAGGCCGGGACTAGCGAACCACGAGCAGTACTTC. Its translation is CASSDLRPGLANHEQYF.

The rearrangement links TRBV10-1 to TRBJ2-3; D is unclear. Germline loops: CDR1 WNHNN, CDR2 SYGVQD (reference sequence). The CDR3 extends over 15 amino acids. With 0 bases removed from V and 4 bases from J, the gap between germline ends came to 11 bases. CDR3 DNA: TGCGCCAGCAGTGAGTCGGATCCCGCCGCAGATACGCAGTATTTT. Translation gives CASSESDPAADTQYF.

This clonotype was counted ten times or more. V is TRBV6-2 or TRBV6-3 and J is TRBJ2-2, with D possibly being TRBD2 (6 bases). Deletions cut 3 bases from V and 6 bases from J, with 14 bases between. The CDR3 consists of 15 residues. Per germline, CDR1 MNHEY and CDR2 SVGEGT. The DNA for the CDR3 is TGTGCCAGCAGTTATGAAGGGGACTGGGCCGGGGAGCTGTTTTTT. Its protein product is CASSYEGDWAGELFF.

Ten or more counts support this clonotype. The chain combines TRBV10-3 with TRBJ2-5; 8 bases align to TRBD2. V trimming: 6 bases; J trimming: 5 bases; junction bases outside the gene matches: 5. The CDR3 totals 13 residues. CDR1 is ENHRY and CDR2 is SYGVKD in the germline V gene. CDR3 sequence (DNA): TGTGCCATCAGCGTCGGGGGGGCGGAGACCCAGTACTTC. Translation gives CAISVGGAETQYF.

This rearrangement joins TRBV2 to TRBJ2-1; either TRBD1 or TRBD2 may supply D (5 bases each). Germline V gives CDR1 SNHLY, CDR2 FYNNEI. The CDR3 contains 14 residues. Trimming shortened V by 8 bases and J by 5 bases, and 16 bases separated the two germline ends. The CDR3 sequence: CASGDRVTNNEQFF. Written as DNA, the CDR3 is TGTGCCAGCGGGGACCGGGTGACCAACAATGAGCAGTTCTTC.

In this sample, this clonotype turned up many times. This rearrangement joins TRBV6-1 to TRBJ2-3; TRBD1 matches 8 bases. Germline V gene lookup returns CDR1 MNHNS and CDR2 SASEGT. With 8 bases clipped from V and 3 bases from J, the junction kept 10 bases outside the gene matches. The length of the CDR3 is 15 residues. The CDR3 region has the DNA TGTGCCAGCGGGAACGACAGGGGTAGGACAGATACGCAGTATTTT. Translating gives CASGNDRGRTDTQYF.

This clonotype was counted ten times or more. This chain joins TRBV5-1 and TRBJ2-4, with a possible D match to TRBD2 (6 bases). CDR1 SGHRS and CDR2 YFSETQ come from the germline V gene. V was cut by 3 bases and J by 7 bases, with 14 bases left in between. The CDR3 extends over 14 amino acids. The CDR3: CASSSGARVNIQYF. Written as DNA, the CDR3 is TGCGCCAGCAGCTCGGGAGCGAGGGTTAACATTCAGTACTTC.

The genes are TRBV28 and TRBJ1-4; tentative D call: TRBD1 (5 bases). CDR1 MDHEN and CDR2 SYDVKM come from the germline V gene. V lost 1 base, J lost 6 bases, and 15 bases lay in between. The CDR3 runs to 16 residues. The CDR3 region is CASSLYRGSGDEKLFF. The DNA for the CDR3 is TGTGCCAGCAGTTTATATCGGGGCTCGGGGGATGAAAAACTGTTTTTT.

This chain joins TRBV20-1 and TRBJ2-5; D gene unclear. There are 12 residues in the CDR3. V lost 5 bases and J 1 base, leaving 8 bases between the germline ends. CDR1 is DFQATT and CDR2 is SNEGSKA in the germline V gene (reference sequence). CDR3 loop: CSAVVGQETQYF. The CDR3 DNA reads TGCAGTGCTGTAGTGGGCCAAGAGACCCAGTACTTC.

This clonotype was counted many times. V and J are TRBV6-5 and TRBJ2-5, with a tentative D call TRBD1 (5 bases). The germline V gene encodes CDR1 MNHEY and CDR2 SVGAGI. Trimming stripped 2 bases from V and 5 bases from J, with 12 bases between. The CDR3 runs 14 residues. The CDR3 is CASSYVRAGETQYF. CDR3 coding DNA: TGTGCCAGCAGTTACGTCAGGGCCGGGGAGACCCAGTACTTC.

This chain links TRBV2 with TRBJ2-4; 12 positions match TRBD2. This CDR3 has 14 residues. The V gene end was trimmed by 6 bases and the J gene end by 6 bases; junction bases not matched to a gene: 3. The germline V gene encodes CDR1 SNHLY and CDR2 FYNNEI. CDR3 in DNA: TGTGCCAGCAGCCCGACTAGCGGGGGAAACATTCAGTACTTC. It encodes CASSPTSGGNIQYF.

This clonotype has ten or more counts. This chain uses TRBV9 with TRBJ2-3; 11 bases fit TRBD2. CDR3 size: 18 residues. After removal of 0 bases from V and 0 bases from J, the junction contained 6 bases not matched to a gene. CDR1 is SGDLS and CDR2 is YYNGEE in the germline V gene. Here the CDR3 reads CASSVGLAGSASTDTQYF. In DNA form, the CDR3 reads TGTGCCAGCAGCGTAGGACTAGCGGGGAGCGCTAGCACAGATACGCAGTATTTT. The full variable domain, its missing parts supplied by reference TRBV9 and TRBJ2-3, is DSGVTQTPKHLITATGQRVTLRCSPRSGDLSVYWYQQSLDQGLQFLIQYYNGEERAKGNILERFSAQQFPDLHSELNLSSLELGDSALYFCASSVGLAGSASTDTQYFGPGTRLTVL.

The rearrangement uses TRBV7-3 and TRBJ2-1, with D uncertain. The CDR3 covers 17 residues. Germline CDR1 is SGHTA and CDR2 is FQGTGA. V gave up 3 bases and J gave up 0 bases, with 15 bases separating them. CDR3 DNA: TGTGCCAGCAGCTTTCAGCCTAGTTATGGCTCCTACAATGAGCAGTTCTTC. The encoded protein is CASSFQPSYGSYNEQFF.

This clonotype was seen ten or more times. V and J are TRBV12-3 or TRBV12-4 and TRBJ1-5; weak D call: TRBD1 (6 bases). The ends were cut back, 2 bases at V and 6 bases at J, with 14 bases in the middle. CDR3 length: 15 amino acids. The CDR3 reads CASSLLGGEGQPQHF. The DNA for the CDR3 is TGTGCCAGCAGTTTATTAGGGGGAGAAGGTCAGCCCCAGCATTTT.

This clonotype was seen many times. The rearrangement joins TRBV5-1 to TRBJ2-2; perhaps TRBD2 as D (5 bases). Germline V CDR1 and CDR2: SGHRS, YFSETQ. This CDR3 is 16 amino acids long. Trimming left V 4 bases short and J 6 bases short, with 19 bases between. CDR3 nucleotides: TGCGCCAGCAGCCCAGGACTGGGTTTCGCCGCCGGGGAGCTGTTTTTT. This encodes CASSPGLGFAAGELFF.

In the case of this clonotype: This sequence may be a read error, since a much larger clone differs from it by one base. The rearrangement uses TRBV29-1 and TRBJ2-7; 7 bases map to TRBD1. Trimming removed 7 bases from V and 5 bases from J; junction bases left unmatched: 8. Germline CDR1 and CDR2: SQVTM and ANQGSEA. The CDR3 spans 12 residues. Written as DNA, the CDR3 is TGCAGCGCTTCCGACAGGGCCGACGAGCAGTACTTC. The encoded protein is CSASDRADEQYF.

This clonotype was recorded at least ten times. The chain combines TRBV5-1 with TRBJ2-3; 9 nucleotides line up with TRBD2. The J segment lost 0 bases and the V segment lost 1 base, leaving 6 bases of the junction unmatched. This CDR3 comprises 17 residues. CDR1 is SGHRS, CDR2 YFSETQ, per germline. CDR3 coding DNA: TGCGCCAGCAGCTTGCGGGCTAGCGGGGCTAGCACAGATACGCAGTATTTT. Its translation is CASSLRASGASTDTQYF.

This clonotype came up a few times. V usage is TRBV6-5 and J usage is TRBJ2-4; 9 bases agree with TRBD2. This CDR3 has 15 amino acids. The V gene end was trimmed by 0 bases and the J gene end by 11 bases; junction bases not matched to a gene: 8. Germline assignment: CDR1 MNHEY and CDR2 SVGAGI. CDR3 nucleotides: TGTGCCAGCAGTTACTCGGCTAGCGGGGCCTTGGTTCAGTACTTC. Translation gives CASSYSASGALVQYF.

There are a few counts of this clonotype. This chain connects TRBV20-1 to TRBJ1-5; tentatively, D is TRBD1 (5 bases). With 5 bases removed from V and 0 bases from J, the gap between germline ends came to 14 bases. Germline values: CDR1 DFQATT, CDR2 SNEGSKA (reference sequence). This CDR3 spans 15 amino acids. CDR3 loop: CSARGGTYSNQPQHF. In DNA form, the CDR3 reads TGCAGTGCTCGCGGGGGAACCTATAGCAATCAGCCCCAGCATTTT.

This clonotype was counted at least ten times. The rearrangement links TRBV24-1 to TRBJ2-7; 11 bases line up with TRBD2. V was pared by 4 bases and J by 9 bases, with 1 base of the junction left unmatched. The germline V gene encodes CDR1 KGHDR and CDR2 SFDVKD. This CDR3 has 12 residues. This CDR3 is CATSDGTSGQYF. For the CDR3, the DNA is TGTGCCACCAGTGACGGGACTAGCGGGCAGTACTTC.

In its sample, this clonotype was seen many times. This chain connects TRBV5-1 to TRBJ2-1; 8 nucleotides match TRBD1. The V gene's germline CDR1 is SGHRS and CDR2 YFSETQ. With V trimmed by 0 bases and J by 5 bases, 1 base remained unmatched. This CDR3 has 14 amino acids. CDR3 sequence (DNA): TGCGCCAGCAGCTTGGGGACAGGGAACAATGAGCAGTTCTTC. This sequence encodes CASSLGTGNNEQFF. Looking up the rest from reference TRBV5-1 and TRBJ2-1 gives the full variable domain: KAGVTQTPRYLIKTRGQQVTLSCSPISGHRSVSWYQQTPGQGLQFLFEYFSETQRNKGNFPGRFSGRQFSNSRSEMNVSTLELGDSALYLCASSLGTGNNEQFFGPGTRLTVL.

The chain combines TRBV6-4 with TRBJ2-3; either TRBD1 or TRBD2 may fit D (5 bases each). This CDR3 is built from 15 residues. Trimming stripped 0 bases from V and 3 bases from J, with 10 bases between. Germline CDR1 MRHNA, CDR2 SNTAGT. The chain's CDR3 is CASSDSVEGTDTQYF. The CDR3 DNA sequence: TGTGCCAGCAGTGACTCCGTTGAGGGGACAGATACGCAGTATTTT.

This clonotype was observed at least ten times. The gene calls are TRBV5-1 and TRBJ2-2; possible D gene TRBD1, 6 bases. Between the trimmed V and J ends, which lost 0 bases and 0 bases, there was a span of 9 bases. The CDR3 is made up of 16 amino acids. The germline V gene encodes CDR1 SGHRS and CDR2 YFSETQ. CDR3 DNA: TGCGCCAGCAGCTTGGAGGGGGACGCGAACACCGGGGAGCTGTTTTTT. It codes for CASSLEGDANTGELFF.

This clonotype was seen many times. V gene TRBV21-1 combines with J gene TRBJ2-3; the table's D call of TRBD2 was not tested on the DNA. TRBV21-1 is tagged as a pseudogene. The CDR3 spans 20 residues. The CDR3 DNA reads TGTGCCAGCAGCAAAGCTTCGGGACGCATGCTAGCGGGAGGGCCAGATACGCAGTATTTT. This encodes CASSKASGRMLAGGPDTQYF.